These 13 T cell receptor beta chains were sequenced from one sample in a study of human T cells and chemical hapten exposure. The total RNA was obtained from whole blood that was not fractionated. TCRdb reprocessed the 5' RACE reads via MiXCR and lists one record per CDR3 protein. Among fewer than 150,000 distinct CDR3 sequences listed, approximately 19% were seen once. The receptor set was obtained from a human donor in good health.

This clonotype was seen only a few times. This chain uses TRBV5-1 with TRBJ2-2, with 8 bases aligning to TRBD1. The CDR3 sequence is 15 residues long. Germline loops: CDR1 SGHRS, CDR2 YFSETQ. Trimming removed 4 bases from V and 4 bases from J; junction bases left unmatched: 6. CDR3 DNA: TGCGCCAGCAGCCCTAACGGACAGGGCACCGGGGAGCTGTTTTTT. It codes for CASSPNGQGTGELFF. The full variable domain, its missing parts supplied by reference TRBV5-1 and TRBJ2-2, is KAGVTQTPRYLIKTRGQQVTLSCSPISGHRSVSWYQQTPGQGLQFLFEYFSETQRNKGNFPGRFSGRQFSNSRSEMNVSTLELGDSALYLCASSPNGQGTGELFFGEGSRLTVL.

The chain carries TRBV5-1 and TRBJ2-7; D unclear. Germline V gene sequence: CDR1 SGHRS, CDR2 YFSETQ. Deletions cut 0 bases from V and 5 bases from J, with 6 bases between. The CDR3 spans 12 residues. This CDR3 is CASSLGVDEQYF. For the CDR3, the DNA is TGCGCCAGCAGCTTGGGGGTTGACGAGCAGTACTTC. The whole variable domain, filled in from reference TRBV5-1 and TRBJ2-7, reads KAGVTQTPRYLIKTRGQQVTLSCSPISGHRSVSWYQQTPGQGLQFLFEYFSETQRNKGNFPGRFSGRQFSNSRSEMNVSTLELGDSALYLCASSLGVDEQYFGPGTRLTVT.

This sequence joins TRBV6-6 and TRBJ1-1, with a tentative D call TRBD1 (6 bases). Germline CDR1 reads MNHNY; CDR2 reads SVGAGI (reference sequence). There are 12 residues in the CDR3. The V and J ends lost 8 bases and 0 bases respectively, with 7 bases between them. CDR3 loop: CASRDMNTEAFF. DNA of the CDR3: TGTGCCAGCCGGGACATGAACACTGAAGCTTTCTTT.

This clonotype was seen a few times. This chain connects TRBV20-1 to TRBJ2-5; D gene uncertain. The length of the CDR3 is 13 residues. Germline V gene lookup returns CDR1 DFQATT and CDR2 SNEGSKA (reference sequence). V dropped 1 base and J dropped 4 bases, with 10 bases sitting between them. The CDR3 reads CSARAPLGETQYF. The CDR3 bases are TGCAGTGCTAGAGCTCCCCTGGGAGAGACCCAGTACTTC.

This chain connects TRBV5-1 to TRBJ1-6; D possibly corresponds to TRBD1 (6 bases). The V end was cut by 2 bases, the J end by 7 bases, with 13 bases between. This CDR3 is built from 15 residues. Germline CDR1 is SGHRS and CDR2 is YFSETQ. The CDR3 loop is CASSFPGEYNSPLHF. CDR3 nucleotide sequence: TGCGCCAGCAGCTTTCCAGGGGAGTACAATTCACCCCTCCACTTT.

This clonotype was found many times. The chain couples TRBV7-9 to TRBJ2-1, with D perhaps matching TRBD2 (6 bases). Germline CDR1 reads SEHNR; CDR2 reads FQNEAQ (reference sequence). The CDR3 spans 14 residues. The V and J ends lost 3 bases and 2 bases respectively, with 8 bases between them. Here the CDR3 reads CASSLTGAYNEQFF. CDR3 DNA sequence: TGTGCCAGCAGCTTGACGGGGGCCTACAATGAGCAGTTCTTC.

The CDR3 loop is CASSLAPSARTDTQYF. The CDR3 nucleotides read TGTGCCAGCAGCTTGGCGCCTAGCGCTCGCACAGATACGCAGTATTTT. V usage is TRBV5-6 and J usage is TRBJ2-3, with D possibly matching TRBD2 (6 bases). The CDR3 consists of 16 residues. V lost 0 bases, J lost 1 base, and 12 bases lay in between. Germline lookup yields CDR1 SGHDT and CDR2 YYEEEE.

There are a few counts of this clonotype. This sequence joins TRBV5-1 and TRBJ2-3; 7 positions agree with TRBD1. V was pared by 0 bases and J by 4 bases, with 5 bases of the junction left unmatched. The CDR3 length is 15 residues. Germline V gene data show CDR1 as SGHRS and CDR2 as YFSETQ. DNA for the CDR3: TGCGCCAGCAGCTTGGAGGGACAGAGGTCAGATACGCAGTATTTT. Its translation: CASSLEGQRSDTQYF.

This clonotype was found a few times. The CDR3 reads CASRRAGATDTQYF. The CDR3 DNA reads TGTGCCAGCCGGAGGGCAGGGGCCACAGATACGCAGTATTTT. This chain uses TRBV6-5 with TRBJ2-3; D possibly matches TRBD1 or TRBD2 (6 bases each). CDR1 is MNHEY and CDR2 is SVGAGI in the germline V gene. Trimming removed 8 bases at V and 2 bases at J, with 14 bases between. The CDR3 is made up of 14 amino acids.

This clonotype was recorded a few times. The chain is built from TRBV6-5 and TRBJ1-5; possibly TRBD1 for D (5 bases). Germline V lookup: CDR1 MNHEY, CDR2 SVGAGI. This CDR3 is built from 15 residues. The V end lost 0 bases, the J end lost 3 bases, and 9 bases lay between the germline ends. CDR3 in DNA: TGTGCCAGCAGTTACTCGCGACAGATCAATCAGCCCCAGCATTTT. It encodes CASSYSRQINQPQHF.

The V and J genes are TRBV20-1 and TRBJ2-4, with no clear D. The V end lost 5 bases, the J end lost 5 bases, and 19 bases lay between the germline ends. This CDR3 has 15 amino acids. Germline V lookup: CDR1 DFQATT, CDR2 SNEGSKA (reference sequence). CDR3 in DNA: TGCAGTGCTGGCTACAAGGCAGGTCGGGAAAACATTCAGTACTTC. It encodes CSAGYKAGRENIQYF.

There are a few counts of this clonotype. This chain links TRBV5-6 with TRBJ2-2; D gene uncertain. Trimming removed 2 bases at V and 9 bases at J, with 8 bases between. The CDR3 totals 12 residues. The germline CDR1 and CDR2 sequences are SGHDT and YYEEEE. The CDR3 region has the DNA TGTGCCAGCAGCTTTGTTGGCCGGGAGCTGTTTTTT. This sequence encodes CASSFVGRELFF.

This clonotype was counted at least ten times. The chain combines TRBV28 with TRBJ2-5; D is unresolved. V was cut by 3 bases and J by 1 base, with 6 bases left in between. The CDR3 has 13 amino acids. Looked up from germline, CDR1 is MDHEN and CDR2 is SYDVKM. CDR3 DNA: TGTGCCAGCAGTTTCCCAGCCCAAGAGACCCAGTACTTC. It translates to CASSFPAQETQYF.